This T cell receptor beta chain comes out of a study of shared clonotypes between healthy human individuals. Study results and caveats: Rarefaction indicated that sorted-subset sequencing remained incomplete although depth was large. As a rule, naive subsets had a larger estimated richness than memory subsets.

Cells designated naive CD8 were CD45RO-negative and were positively selected for CCR7, with terminally differentiated effector memory CD45RA+ cells excluded. 200 to 250 ng DNA, about 28,000 T cell genomes, went into each sorted-subset replicate PCR. This table comes from immunoSEQ multiplex PCR, and its TCRdb copy is limited to in-frame clones, with some not included. There are nearly 2 million clones in the sample; about 95% occur only once, and roughly 1.2% lies in the top ten. Germline assignment: CDR1 SEHNR and CDR2 FQNEAQ (reference sequence). This CDR3 spans 16 amino acids. Trimming removed 1 base from V and 7 bases from J; junction bases left unmatched: 8. A word on this clone: Its specificity is not known.

J is TRBJ2-2 and V is TRBV7-9; 8 bases align to TRBD2. Material for sequencing was naive CD8+ T cells sorted from blood. The source is a man between 18 and 35 years old in good health. CDR3 residues: CASSLGPSGGHGELFF. The CDR3 coding sequence is TGTGCCAGCAGCTTAGGCCCCAGCGGGGGTCACGGGGAGCTGTTTTTT.